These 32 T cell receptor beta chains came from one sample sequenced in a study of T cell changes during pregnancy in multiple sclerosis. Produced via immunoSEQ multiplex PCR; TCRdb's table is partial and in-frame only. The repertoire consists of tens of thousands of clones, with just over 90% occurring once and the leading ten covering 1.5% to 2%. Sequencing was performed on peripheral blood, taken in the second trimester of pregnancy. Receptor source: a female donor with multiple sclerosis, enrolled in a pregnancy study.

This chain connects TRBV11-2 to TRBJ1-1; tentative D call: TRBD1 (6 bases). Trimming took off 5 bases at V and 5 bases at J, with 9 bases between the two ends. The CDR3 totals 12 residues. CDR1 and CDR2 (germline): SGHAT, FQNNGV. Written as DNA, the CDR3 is TGTGCCAGCAGCCCCAGGGGTACTGAAGCTTTCTTT. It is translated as CASSPRGTEAFF.

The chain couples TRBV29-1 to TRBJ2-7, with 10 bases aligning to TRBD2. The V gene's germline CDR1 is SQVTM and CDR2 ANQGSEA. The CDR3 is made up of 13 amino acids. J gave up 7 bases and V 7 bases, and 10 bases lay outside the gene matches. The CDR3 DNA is TGCAGCGCCCGACCGGGACTAGCGACTGAGCAGTACTTC. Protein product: CSARPGLATEQYF.

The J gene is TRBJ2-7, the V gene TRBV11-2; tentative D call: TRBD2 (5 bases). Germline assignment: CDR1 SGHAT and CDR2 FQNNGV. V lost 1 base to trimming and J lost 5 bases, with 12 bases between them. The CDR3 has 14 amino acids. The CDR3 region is CASSLGGSTHEQYF. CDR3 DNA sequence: TGTGCCAGCAGCTTAGGTGGGAGTACCCACGAGCAGTACTTC.

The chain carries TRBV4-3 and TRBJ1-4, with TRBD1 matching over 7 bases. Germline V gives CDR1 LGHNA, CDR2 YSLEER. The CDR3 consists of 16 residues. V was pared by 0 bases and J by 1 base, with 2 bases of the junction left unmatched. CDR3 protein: CASSQEGGGTNEKLFF. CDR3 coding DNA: TGCGCCAGCAGCCAAGAAGGGGGCGGAACTAATGAAAAACTGTTTTTT.

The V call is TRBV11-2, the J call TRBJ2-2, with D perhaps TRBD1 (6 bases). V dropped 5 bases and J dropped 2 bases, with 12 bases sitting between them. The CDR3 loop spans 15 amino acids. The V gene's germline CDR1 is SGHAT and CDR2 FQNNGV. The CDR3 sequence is CASSLGAINTGELFF. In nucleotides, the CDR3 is TGTGCCAGCAGCCTGGGGGCAATTAACACCGGGGAGCTGTTTTTT.

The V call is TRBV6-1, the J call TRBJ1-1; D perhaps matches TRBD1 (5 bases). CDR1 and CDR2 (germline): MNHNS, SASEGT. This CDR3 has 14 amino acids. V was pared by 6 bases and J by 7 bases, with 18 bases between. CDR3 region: CASSPGGRGNEAFF. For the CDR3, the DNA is TGTGCCAGCAGCCCCGGGGGGAGGGGCAATGAAGCTTTCTTT.

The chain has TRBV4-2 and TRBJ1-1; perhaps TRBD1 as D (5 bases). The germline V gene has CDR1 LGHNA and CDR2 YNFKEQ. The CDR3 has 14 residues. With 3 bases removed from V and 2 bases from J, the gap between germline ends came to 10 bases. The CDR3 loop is CASSQAGLNTEAFF. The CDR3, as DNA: TGTGCCAGCAGCCAGGCGGGACTTAACACTGAAGCTTTCTTT.

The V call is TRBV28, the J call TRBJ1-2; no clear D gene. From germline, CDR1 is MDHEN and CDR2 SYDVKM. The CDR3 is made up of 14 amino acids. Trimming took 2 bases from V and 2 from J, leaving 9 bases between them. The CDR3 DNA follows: TGTGCCAGCAGTTTAACCGCAGTCAACTATGGCTACACCTTC. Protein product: CASSLTAVNYGYTF.

The CDR3 nucleotides read TGTGCCAGCAGTCCGGACAGGGGGCGTACTGAAGCTTTCTTT. This sequence encodes CASSPDRGRTEAFF. The rearrangement uses TRBV6-6 and TRBJ1-1, with 11 bases matching TRBD1. Germline V gives CDR1 MNHNY, CDR2 SVGAGI (reference sequence). This CDR3 spans 14 amino acids. The V segment lost 5 bases and the J segment 5 bases; nucleotides outside the gene matches: 4.

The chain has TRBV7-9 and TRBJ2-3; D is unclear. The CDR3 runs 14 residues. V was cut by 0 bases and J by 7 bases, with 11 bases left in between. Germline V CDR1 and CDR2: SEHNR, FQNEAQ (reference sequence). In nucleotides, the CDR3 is TGTGCCAGCAGCTTAGCGTCGGCTAGATATACGCAGTATTTT. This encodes CASSLASARYTQYF.

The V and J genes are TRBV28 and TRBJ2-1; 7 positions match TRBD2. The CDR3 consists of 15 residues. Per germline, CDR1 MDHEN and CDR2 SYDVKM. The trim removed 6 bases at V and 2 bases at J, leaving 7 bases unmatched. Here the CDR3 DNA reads TGTGCCAGCAGCCCCGGGGGGTTGACCTACAATGAGCAGTTCTTC. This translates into CASSPGGLTYNEQFF.

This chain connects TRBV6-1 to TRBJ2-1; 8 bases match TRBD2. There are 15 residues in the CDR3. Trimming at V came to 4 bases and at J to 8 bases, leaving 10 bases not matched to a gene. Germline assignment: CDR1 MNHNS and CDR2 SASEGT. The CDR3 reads CASSVLSGVGDEQFF. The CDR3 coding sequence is TGTGCCAGCAGTGTTCTTAGCGGGGTTGGCGATGAGCAGTTCTTC.

The CDR3, as DNA: TGTGCCAGCAGCCCCATATCAACGGCCCAGTACTTC. This sequence encodes CASSPISTAQYF. The V gene is TRBV14, the J gene TRBJ2-5; D is undetermined. V lost 4 bases and J 9 bases, leaving 12 bases between the germline ends. Germline CDR1 is SGHDN and CDR2 is FVKESK. The CDR3 runs to 12 residues.

The CDR3: CSATTGSVAFF. The DNA of the CDR3 is TGCAGCGCAACGACAGGGTCGGTAGCTTTCTTT. The chain has TRBV29-1 and TRBJ1-1; 7 nucleotides match TRBD1. The CDR3 totals 11 residues. V was pared by 7 bases and J by 10 bases, with 9 bases of the junction left unmatched. The germline V gene encodes CDR1 SQVTM and CDR2 ANQGSEA. The variable domain in full, with the rest retrieved from reference TRBV29-1 and TRBJ1-1, is SAVISQKPSRDICQRGTSLTIQCQVDSQVTMMFWYRQQPGQSLTLIATANQGSEATYESGFVIDKFPISRPNLTFSTLTVSNMSPEDSSIYLCSATTGSVAFFGQGTRLTVV.

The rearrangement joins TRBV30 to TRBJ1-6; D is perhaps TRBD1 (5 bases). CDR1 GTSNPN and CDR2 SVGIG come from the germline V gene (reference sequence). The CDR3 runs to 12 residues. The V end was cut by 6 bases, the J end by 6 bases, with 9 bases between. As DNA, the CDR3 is TGTGCCTGTTGGACATCTAATTCACCCCTCCACTTT. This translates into CACWTSNSPLHF.

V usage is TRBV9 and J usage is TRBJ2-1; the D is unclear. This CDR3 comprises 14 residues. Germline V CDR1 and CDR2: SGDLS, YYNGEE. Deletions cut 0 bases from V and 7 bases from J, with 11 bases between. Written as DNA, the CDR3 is TGTGCCAGCAGCGTAGTGGGCCTCAGGAATGAGCAGTTCTTC. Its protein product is CASSVVGLRNEQFF.

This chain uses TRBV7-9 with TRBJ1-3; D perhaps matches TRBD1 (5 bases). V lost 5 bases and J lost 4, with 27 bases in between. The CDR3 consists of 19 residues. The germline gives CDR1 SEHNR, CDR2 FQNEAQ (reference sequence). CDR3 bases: TGTGCCAGCAGCAGAAGTGGACAAGGACCAAGAACCTCGGGAAACACCATATATTTT. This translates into CASSRSGQGPRTSGNTIYF. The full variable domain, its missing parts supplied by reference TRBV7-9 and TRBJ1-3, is DTGVSQNPRHKITKRGQNVTFRCDPISEHNRLYWYRQTLGQGPEFLTYFQNEAQLEKSRLLSDRFSAERPKGSFSTLEIQRTEQGDSAMYLCASSRSGQGPRTSGNTIYFGEGSWLTVV.

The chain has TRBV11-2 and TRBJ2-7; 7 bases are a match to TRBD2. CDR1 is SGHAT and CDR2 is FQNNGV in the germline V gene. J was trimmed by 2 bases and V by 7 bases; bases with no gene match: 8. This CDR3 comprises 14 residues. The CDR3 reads CASKTSEHAYEQYF. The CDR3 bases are TGTGCCAGCAAAACTAGCGAACACGCCTACGAGCAGTACTTC. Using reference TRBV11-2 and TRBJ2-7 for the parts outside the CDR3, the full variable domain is EAGVAQSPRYKIIEKRQSVAFWCNPISGHATLYWYQQILGQGPKLLIQFQNNGVVDDSQLPKDRFSAERLKGVDSTLKIQPAKLEDSAVYLCASKTSEHAYEQYFGPGTRLTVT.

The CDR3 protein is CASSPTVNTEAFF. CDR3 sequence (DNA): TGTGCCAGCAGCCCGACAGTAAACACTGAAGCTTTCTTT. The chain carries TRBV7-9 and TRBJ1-1; weak D call: TRBD1 (5 bases). Germline V gives CDR1 SEHNR, CDR2 FQNEAQ (reference sequence). The CDR3 contains 13 residues. V lost 5 bases, J lost 2 bases, and 9 bases lay in between.

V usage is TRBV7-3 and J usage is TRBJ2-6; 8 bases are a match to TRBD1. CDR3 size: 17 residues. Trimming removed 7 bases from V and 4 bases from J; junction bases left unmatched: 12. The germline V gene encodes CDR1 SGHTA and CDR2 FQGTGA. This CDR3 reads CASTPGQVTGGANVLTF. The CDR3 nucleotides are TGTGCCAGCACCCCGGGACAGGTAACGGGCGGGGCCAACGTCCTGACTTTC.

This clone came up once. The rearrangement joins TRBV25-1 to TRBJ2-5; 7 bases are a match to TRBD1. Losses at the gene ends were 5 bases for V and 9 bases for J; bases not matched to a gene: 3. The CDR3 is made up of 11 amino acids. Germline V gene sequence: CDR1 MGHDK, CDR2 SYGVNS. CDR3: CASSKGQSQYF. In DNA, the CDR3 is TGTGCCAGCAGTAAGGGACAGTCCCAGTACTTC.

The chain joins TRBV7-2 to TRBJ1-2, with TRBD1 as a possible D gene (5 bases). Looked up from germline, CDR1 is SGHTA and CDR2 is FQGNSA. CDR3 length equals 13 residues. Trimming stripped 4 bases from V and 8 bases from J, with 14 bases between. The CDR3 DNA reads TGTGCCAGCAGCTCATTCCAAGCAGGGGGCTACACCTTC. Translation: CASSSFQAGGYTF. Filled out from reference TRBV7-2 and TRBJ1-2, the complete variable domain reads GAGVSQSPSNKVTEKGKDVELRCDPISGHTALYWYRQSLGQGLEFLIYFQGNSAPDKSGLPSDRFSAERTGGSVSTLTIQRTQQEDSAVYLCASSSFQAGGYTFGSGTRLTVV.

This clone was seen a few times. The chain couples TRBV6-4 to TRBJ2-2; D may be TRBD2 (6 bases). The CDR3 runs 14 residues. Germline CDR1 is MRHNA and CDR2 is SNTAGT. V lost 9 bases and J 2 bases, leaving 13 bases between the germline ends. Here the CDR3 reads CASSGTLNTGELFF. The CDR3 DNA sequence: TGTGCCAGTTCCGGGACTCTAAACACCGGGGAGCTGTTTTTT.

CDR3 sequence reads: CASSTRTGSYEQYF. The DNA of the CDR3 is TGTGCCAGTAGTACGAGGACAGGCTCCTACGAGCAGTACTTC. The rearrangement uses TRBV19 and TRBJ2-7, with 7 bases fitting TRBD1. Germline loops: CDR1 LNHDA, CDR2 SQIVND (reference sequence). The ends lost 4 bases at V and 0 bases at J; junction bases unmatched: 3. The CDR3 totals 14 residues. The entire variable domain, with the rest obtained from reference TRBV19 and TRBJ2-7, is as follows: DGGITQSPKYLFRKEGQNVTLSCEQNLNHDAMYWYRQDPGQGLRLIYYSQIVNDFQKGDIAEGYSVSREKKESFPLTVTSAQKNPTAFYLCASSTRTGSYEQYFGPGTRLTVT.

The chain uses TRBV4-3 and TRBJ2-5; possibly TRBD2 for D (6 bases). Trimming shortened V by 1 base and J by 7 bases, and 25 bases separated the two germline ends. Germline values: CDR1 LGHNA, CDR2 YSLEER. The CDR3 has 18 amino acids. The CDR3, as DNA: TGCGCCAGCAGCCAAGGTAGATTCGGCGGAGGGGAGAGTGTGACCCAGTACTTC. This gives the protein CASSQGRFGGGESVTQYF.

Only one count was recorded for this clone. CDR3 residues: CASSISPGNYGYTF. CDR3 in DNA: TGTGCCAGTAGTATTTCACCCGGGAACTATGGCTACACCTTC. The chain is built from TRBV19 and TRBJ1-2; D is ambiguous. The CDR3 loop spans 14 amino acids. V was cut by 3 bases and J by 2 bases, with 10 bases left in between. The V gene's germline CDR1 is LNHDA and CDR2 SQIVND (reference sequence).

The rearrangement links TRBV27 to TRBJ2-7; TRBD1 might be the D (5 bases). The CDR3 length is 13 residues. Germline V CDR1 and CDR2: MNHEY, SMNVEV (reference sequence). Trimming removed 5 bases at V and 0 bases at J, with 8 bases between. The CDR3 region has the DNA TGTGCCAGCAGTGCAGGGTTCTCCTACGAGCAGTACTTC. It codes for CASSAGFSYEQYF.

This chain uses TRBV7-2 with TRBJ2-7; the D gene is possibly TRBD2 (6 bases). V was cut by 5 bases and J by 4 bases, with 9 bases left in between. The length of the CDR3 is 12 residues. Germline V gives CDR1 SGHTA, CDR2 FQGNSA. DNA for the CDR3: TGTGCCAGCAGCCCCCGGGGGTACGAGCAGTACTTC. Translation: CASSPRGYEQYF.

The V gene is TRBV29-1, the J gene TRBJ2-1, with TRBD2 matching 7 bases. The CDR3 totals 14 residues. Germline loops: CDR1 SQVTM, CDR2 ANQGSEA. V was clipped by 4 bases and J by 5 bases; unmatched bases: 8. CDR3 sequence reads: CSVVGFAGDNEQFF. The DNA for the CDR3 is TGCAGCGTTGTTGGATTTGCGGGGGACAATGAGCAGTTCTTC.

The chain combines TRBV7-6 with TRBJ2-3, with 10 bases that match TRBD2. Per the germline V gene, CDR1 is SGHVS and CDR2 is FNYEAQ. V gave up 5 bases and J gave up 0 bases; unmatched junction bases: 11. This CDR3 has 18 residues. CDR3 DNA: TGTGCCAGCAGCCCCCTAGCGGGAGCGACCTCTAGCACAGATACGCAGTATTTT. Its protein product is CASSPLAGATSSTDTQYF.

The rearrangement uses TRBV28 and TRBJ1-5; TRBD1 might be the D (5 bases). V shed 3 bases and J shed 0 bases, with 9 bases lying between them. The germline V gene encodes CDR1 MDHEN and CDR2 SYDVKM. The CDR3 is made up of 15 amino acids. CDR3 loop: CASSLAGGSNQPQHF. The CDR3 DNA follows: TGTGCCAGCAGTTTGGCCGGGGGTAGCAATCAGCCCCAGCATTTT.

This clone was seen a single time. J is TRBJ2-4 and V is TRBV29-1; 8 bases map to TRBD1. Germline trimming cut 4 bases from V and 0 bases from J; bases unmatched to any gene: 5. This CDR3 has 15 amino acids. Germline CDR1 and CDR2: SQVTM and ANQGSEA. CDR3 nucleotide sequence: TGCAGCGTTGGCGCAGGGGGCCTAGCCAAAAACATTCAGTACTTC. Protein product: CSVGAGGLAKNIQYF. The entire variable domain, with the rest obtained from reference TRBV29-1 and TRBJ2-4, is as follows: SAVISQKPSRDICQRGTSLTIQCQVDSQVTMMFWYRQQPGQSLTLIATANQGSEATYESGFVIDKFPISRPNLTFSTLTVSNMSPEDSSIYLCSVGAGGLAKNIQYFGAGTRLSVL.